This entry lists 25 T cell receptor beta chains sequenced from one sample in a study of blood T cell repertoires in COVID-19. TCRdb's copy holds only in-frame clones and misses some; the assay was immunoSEQ multiplex PCR. The table has 150,000 to 200,000 clones, around 83% seen once. The sample consisted of peripheral blood. All receptors come from a woman in her seventies with COVID-19, enrolled during active disease.

This chain links TRBV15 with TRBJ2-7; possibly TRBD2 for D (6 bases). V lost 1 base, J lost 4 bases, and 11 bases lay in between. This CDR3 is built from 14 residues. The germline V gene has CDR1 LNHNV and CDR2 YYDKDF (reference sequence). CDR3 in amino acids: CATSRAGLLYEQYF. The CDR3 nucleotides read TGTGCCACCAGCAGAGCGGGACTGCTATACGAGCAGTACTTC. Drawing the rest from reference TRBV15 and TRBJ2-7, the complete variable domain is DAMVIQNPRYQVTQFGKPVTLSCSQTLNHNVMYWYQQKSSQAPKLLFHYYDKDFNNEADTPDNFQSRRPNTSFCFLDIRSPGLGDTAMYLCATSRAGLLYEQYFGPGTRLTVT.

This clone was found once. The V gene is TRBV27, the J gene TRBJ2-1, with TRBD2 matching 7 bases. V was pared by 6 bases and J by 12 bases, with 20 bases of the junction left unmatched. Per the germline V gene, CDR1 is MNHEY and CDR2 is SMNVEV (reference sequence). The CDR3 runs 16 residues. The CDR3 nucleotides are TGTGCCAGCAGGCGGGGCAGCCCTAGCGGCGGGCTGGGGCAGTTCTTC. It codes for CASRRGSPSGGLGQFF.

This chain joins TRBV6-2 or TRBV6-3 and TRBJ2-1; D perhaps matches TRBD2 (5 bases). The CDR3 is 14 amino acids. CDR1 MNHEY and CDR2 SVGEGT come from the germline V gene. Trimming took 6 bases from V and 4 from J, leaving 13 bases between them. The CDR3 bases are TGTGCCAGCAGCCGCGCCGGGGAGTACAATGAGCAGTTCTTC. Amino acids: CASSRAGEYNEQFF.

This clone was seen just once. The rearrangement joins TRBV28 to TRBJ1-5; D is undetermined. The ends were cut back, 1 base at V and 4 bases at J, with 11 bases in the middle. The CDR3 spans 15 residues. The V gene's germline CDR1 is MDHEN and CDR2 SYDVKM. In DNA, the CDR3 is TGTGCCAGCAGTTTATCTGTCGGGGTTAATCAGCCCCAGCATTTT. It yields the protein CASSLSVGVNQPQHF.

V is TRBV28 and J is TRBJ1-5; 7 bases fit TRBD1. Germline V gives CDR1 MDHEN, CDR2 SYDVKM. V trimming: 7 bases; J trimming: 5 bases; junction bases outside the gene matches: 17. The CDR3 runs 17 residues. The DNA of the CDR3 is TGTGCCAGCAAACGCTACAGGGGACCTGGGCCCGATCAGCCCCAGCATTTT. Protein sequence: CASKRYRGPGPDQPQHF.

The V call is TRBV5-1, the J call TRBJ2-2; 7 positions agree with TRBD1. The CDR3 extends over 14 amino acids. V shed 4 bases, J shed 3 bases, and the junction held 3 bases outside the gene matches. Germline V gene lookup returns CDR1 SGHRS and CDR2 YFSETQ. CDR3 sequence reads: CASSTGVDTGELFF. The CDR3 DNA follows: TGCGCCAGCAGCACAGGGGTGGACACCGGGGAGCTGTTTTTT.

The chain carries TRBV7-8 and TRBJ2-7; 8 bases map to TRBD2. Trimming took 1 base from V and 10 from J; bases not matched to a gene: 9. The CDR3 extends over 14 amino acids. The V gene's germline CDR1 is SGHVS and CDR2 FQNEAQ. As DNA, the CDR3 is TGTGCCAGCAGCTTAGGGGCCGAGAGCGGGAGACAGTACTTC. This translates into CASSLGAESGRQYF.

The chain is built from TRBV5-4 and TRBJ2-1; 9 bases fit TRBD2. The V gene end was trimmed by 4 bases and the J gene end by 9 bases; junction bases not matched to a gene: 5. This CDR3 spans 13 amino acids. Germline CDR1 reads SGHNT; CDR2 reads YYREEE (reference sequence). The CDR3 protein is CASSRTSVVEQFF. The CDR3 region has the DNA TGTGCCAGCAGCAGGACTAGCGTAGTTGAGCAGTTCTTC. Using reference TRBV5-4 and TRBJ2-1 for the parts outside the CDR3, the full variable domain is ETGVTQSPTHLIKTRGQQVTLRCSSQSGHNTVSWYQQALGQGPQFIFQYYREEENGRGNFPPRFSGLQFPNYSSELNVNALELDDSALYLCASSRTSVVEQFFGPGTRLTVL.

Only a few counts were recorded for this clone. The chain employs TRBV5-1 and TRBJ2-7; tentatively, D is TRBD1 (6 bases). CDR1 SGHRS and CDR2 YFSETQ come from the germline V gene. The V end lost 1 base, the J end lost 3 bases, and 14 bases lay between the germline ends. This CDR3 region has 15 residues. CDR3: CASSLSAGEYYEQYF. For the CDR3, the DNA is TGCGCCAGCAGCTTGAGCGCAGGGGAATACTACGAGCAGTACTTC.

J is TRBJ1-2 and V is TRBV2, with D perhaps matching TRBD1 (6 bases). V lost 4 bases and J lost 0, with 6 bases in between. The germline CDR1 and CDR2 sequences are SNHLY and FYNNEI. The CDR3 is 13 residues long. DNA of the CDR3: TGTGCCAGCAGTGGGACAGCTAACTATGGCTACACCTTC. As protein: CASSGTANYGYTF.

The gene calls are TRBV9 and TRBJ1-2; 7 nucleotides agree with TRBD1. CDR3 length equals 15 residues. Losses at the gene ends were 2 bases for V and 8 bases for J; bases not matched to a gene: 12. Germline lookup yields CDR1 SGDLS and CDR2 YYNGEE. The CDR3, as DNA: TGTGCCAGCAGCGTCCTCCCAGACAGGGTGGGCGGCTACACCTTC. Protein product: CASSVLPDRVGGYTF.

The chain is built from TRBV18 and TRBJ2-2, with 13 bases lining up with TRBD2. Germline V gives CDR1 KGHSH, CDR2 LQKENI. The J segment lost 1 base and the V segment lost 2 bases, leaving 1 base of the junction unmatched. The CDR3 covers 17 residues. The CDR3 DNA sequence: TGTGCCAGCTCACCAAGGACTAGCGGGGGGAACACCGGGGAGCTGTTTTTT. Protein product: CASSPRTSGGNTGELFF.

In this sample, this clone turned up a few times. This chain links TRBV13 with TRBJ2-1; 11 nucleotides align to TRBD2. V shed 5 bases and J 8 bases; nucleotides not matched to a gene: 8. Germline-derived CDR1 and CDR2 are PRHDT and FYEKMQ (reference sequence). The CDR3 is 15 residues long. CDR3 DNA: TGTGCCAGCAGCGTCGGACTAGCGGGTAGCTATGAGCAGTTCTTC. It specifies CASSVGLAGSYEQFF.

The gene calls are TRBV28 and TRBJ2-1; 7 nucleotides match TRBD1. Germline CDR1 and CDR2: MDHEN and SYDVKM. CDR3 length: 13 amino acids. V lost 8 bases to trimming and J lost 9 bases; unmatched junction nucleotides: 10. The chain's CDR3 is CASRNTGVIEQFF. CDR3 bases: TGTGCCAGCCGAAACACAGGGGTCATTGAGCAGTTCTTC. The variable domain in full, with the rest retrieved from reference TRBV28 and TRBJ2-1, is DVKVTQSSRYLVKRTGEKVFLECVQDMDHENMFWYRQDPGLGLRLIYFSYDVKMKEKGDIPEGYSVSREKKERFSLILESASTNQTSMYLCASRNTGVIEQFFGPGTRLTVL.

This chain uses TRBV10-2 with TRBJ2-1, with 13 nucleotides matching TRBD2. The CDR3 is made up of 13 amino acids. V trimming: 11 bases; J trimming: 9 bases; junction bases outside the gene matches: 7. Germline-derived CDR1 and CDR2 are WSHSY and SAAADI. DNA of the CDR3: TGCGCCGGACGACTAGCGGGAGGCGGTGAGCAGTTCTTC. Translating it yields CAGRLAGGGEQFF.

The J gene is TRBJ2-1, the V gene TRBV2; D is perhaps TRBD2 (5 bases). The CDR3 runs 13 residues. Deletions cut 10 bases from V and 2 bases from J, with 12 bases between. Germline V CDR1 and CDR2: SNHLY, FYNNEI. CDR3 nucleotide sequence: TGTGCCACCAAGGACGGGACCTACAATGAGCAGTTCTTC. Protein sequence: CATKDGTYNEQFF. The full variable domain, rest sourced from reference TRBV2 and TRBJ2-1, is EPEVTQTPSHQVTQMGQEVILRCVPISNHLYFYWYRQILGQKVEFLVSFYNNEISEKSEIFDDQFSVERPDGSNFTLKIRSTKLEDSAMYFCATKDGTYNEQFFGPGTRLTVL.

This rearrangement joins TRBV7-8 to TRBJ1-1, with 7 bases that match TRBD1. Germline CDR1 is SGHVS and CDR2 is FQNEAQ. The CDR3 sequence is 16 residues long. The J segment lost 4 bases and the V segment lost 0 bases, leaving 8 bases of the junction unmatched. CDR3 loop: CASSLAEGQLLTEAFF. CDR3 coding DNA: TGTGCCAGCAGCTTAGCGGAGGGACAGCTTCTCACTGAAGCTTTCTTT.

The chain carries TRBV7-2 and TRBJ2-7, with 11 bases fitting TRBD2. This CDR3 spans 15 amino acids. J was trimmed by 3 bases and V by 5 bases; bases with no gene match: 6. Germline V gene lookup returns CDR1 SGHTA and CDR2 FQGNSA. The CDR3, as DNA: TGTGCCAGCAGCCTACCCGGACTAGCGGGCTACGAGCAGTACTTC. It yields the protein CASSLPGLAGYEQYF.

This chain's CDR3 is CASSFLVQLNSPLHF. CDR3 in DNA: TGTGCCAGCAGTTTTCTAGTGCAGCTTAATTCACCCCTCCACTTT. The chain has TRBV28 and TRBJ1-6, with D uncertain. The V gene lost 3 bases and the J gene lost 6 bases, with 12 bases spanning the gap. This CDR3 contains 15 residues. The germline gives CDR1 MDHEN, CDR2 SYDVKM.

This chain uses TRBV2 with TRBJ1-1; TRBD1 matches 10 bases. This CDR3 comprises 13 residues. The V segment lost 7 bases and the J segment 4 bases; nucleotides outside the gene matches: 3. CDR1 and CDR2 (germline): SNHLY, FYNNEI. CDR3 in DNA: TGTGCCAGCACCGGGACAGGGGCCACTGAAGCTTTCTTT. Its protein product is CASTGTGATEAFF.

The chain joins TRBV7-9 to TRBJ2-3; unclear D gene. Germline-derived CDR1 and CDR2 are SEHNR and FQNEAQ (reference sequence). V was cut by 5 bases and J by 3 bases, with 3 bases left in between. The CDR3 extends over 11 amino acids. CDR3 nucleotide sequence: TGTGCCAGCAGCCAGACAGATACGCAGTATTTT. Translated, it gives CASSQTDTQYF.

The chain couples TRBV27 to TRBJ1-2, with TRBD1 matching 7 bases. Germline assignment: CDR1 MNHEY and CDR2 SMNVEV (reference sequence). The CDR3 covers 13 residues. The V segment lost 6 bases and the J segment 8 bases; nucleotides outside the gene matches: 9. The CDR3: CASRGDRATGYTF. CDR3 coding DNA: TGTGCCAGCAGGGGCGACAGGGCAACCGGCTACACCTTC.

The chain recombines TRBV5-4 with TRBJ1-6, with D unclear. This CDR3 comprises 15 residues. V was shortened by 0 bases and J by 10 bases, with 14 bases between the two germline ends. Germline CDR1 and CDR2: SGHNT and YYREEE (reference sequence). The chain's CDR3 is CASSLAGSALSPLHF. The CDR3 DNA is TGTGCCAGCAGCTTGGCAGGCTCGGCGTTATCACCCCTCCACTTT. Full variable domain (missing parts from reference TRBV5-4 and TRBJ1-6): ETGVTQSPTHLIKTRGQQVTLRCSSQSGHNTVSWYQQALGQGPQFIFQYYREEENGRGNFPPRFSGLQFPNYSSELNVNALELDDSALYLCASSLAGSALSPLHFGNGTRLTVT.

The V and J genes are TRBV28 and TRBJ2-7; D not certain. CDR1 and CDR2 from the germline V gene are MDHEN and SYDVKM. The length of the CDR3 is 13 residues. The V end lost 2 bases, the J end lost 5 bases, and 10 bases lay between the germline ends. The CDR3 reads CASSLPPRDEQYF. CDR3 DNA sequence: TGTGCCAGCAGTTTACCTCCCCGGGACGAGCAGTACTTC.

The V and J genes are TRBV3-1 (or the pseudogene TRBV3-2) and TRBJ2-5; D not resolved. This CDR3 region has 12 residues. V dropped 5 bases and J dropped 5 bases, with 9 bases sitting between them. Germline CDR1 and CDR2: LGHDT and YNNKEL (reference sequence). The CDR3 DNA reads TGTGCCAGCAGCAAAAACTCCGAGACCCAGTACTTC. It encodes CASSKNSETQYF.